The entry below describes one T cell receptor (beta chain). Its matching antigen is unknown. This specimen belongs to a study of graft-versus-host responses after intestinal transplantation. Overall study findings and caveats: Maximum circulating GvH clone levels tracked with early post-transplant HvG decreases. GvH clonotypes were identified within recipient marrow, with a subset emerging first in ileum or blood.

Method: immunoSEQ multiplex PCR; TCRdb's copy keeps in-frame clones and lacks some. The sample includes 110,000 to 150,000 clones, approximately 91% of them seen just once. CDR1 is MNHNS, CDR2 SASEGT, per germline. V dropped 4 bases and J dropped 2 bases, with 10 bases sitting between them. The CDR3 extends over 14 amino acids. The specimen comprised unstimulated CD4+ T cells sorted from spleen or lymph node cells, sampled before intestinal transplant. The sequence derives from a human donor who received an intestinal transplant. The gene calls are TRBV6-1 and TRBJ2-3; D possibly corresponds to TRBD2 (5 bases). CDR3 DNA sequence: TGTGCCAGCAGTGTAAGCGGCCTCACAGATACGCAGTATTTT. This gives the protein CASSVSGLTDTQYF.